These 2 T cell receptor beta chains came from one sample sequenced in a study of T-cell memory formation after mild COVID-19. One entry per CDR3 protein, called by TCRdb with MiXCR from the 5' RACE reads. The sample has about 470,000 distinct CDR3 sequences, 18% seen once. Sequencing was done on a sample of PBMCs or a T cell subset sorted from them (not recorded which). The source is an adult woman who had mild COVID-19 (a few samples of this study predate the infection). Cell type and time point are not known.

Only a few counts were recorded for this clonotype. The gene calls are TRBV4-1 and TRBJ2-7; D may correspond to TRBD1 or TRBD2 (5 bases each). V was clipped by 1 base and J by 4 bases, with 20 bases between them. CDR1 is MGHRA and CDR2 is YSYEKL in the germline V gene. This CDR3 region has 17 residues. The CDR3 coding sequence is TGCGCCAGCAGCCAAGTAGGCAGCGGCCAGGGCCCATACGAGCAGTACTTC. This encodes CASSQVGSGQGPYEQYF.

This clonotype was observed a handful of times. V and J are TRBV20-1 and TRBJ2-7, with TRBD2 matching 9 bases. Trimming at V came to 3 bases and at J to 4 bases, leaving 4 bases not matched to a gene. Germline V gives CDR1 DFQATT, CDR2 SNEGSKA (reference sequence). The CDR3 runs to 13 residues. CDR3 region: CSARPSGGYEQYF. The CDR3 nucleotides are TGCAGTGCTAGGCCCAGCGGGGGGTACGAGCAGTACTTC.